This T cell receptor (beta chain) was retrieved from a study of OX40 agonist ivuxolimab in advanced cancers. For context, the study as a whole: Ivuxolimab was an agonistic, fully human IgG2 monoclonal antibody directed against OX40 (CD134), a costimulatory receptor. The paper describes the monotherapy dose-escalation part (N of about 47 patients) of the phase I trial of ivuxolimab. Partial responses were achieved by three dose-escalation patients, of whom one had hepatocellular carcinoma and two had cutaneous melanoma. A male proportion of 75% to 85% and a mean age of approximately 61 years, ranging from about 20 to 85, were recorded for the dose-escalation cohort. Prior anti-PD-1, anti-PD-L1 or anti-CTLA-4 therapy was permitted, and approximately 42% of dose-escalation patients had received checkpoint inhibitors. Of the 50 to 55 patients in dose escalation, 19 had hepatocellular carcinoma, some 15 had melanoma, 9 had renal cell carcinoma and 9 had head and neck cancer. Peripheral TCRbeta sequencing aimed to test whether ivuxolimab altered TCR sequence diversity and caused clonal T-cell expansion. Intravenous ivuxolimab was administered to patients every 2 weeks at six dose levels: 0.01, 0.1, 0.3, 1.5, 3 and 10 mg/kg.

The germline V gene (reference sequence) gives CDR1 as SGHKS and CDR2 as YYEKEE. CDR3 length: 14 amino acids, cysteine to phenylalanine. Left in the record is the CDR3 DNA by itself, 42 bases read in frame from the first base. V is pruned by 1 base and J by 4 bases, leaving 3 bases of the junction without a gene match. Genomic DNA was extracted from sorted cells for sequencing of the TCRbeta CDR3 region. The immunoSEQ Assay was used for sequencing of TCRbeta CDR3 regions. TCRdb's version of the immuneACCESS table is confined to in-frame rearrangements and falls short of the full clone set. An unresolved V gene accounts for under half of the shortfall where checked; the remainder is of unknown origin. The sample records around 49,000 clones, about 80% of which are singletons. The ten top clones hold around 16% of the sample. In regard to this clone: The antigen it recognizes is unknown. It has no much larger one-base neighbor in the sample; base qualities were not kept.

The trial excluded patients who had a history of autoimmune disease or who were on systemic immunosuppression. Peripheral blood for TCR sequencing was collected from all dose cohorts at baseline, on cycle 4 day 1, and on cycle 7 day 1. Samples came from an open-label, multicenter, first-in-human phase I dose-escalation trial of ivuxolimab. Adults with locally advanced or metastatic head and neck squamous cell, hepatocellular, melanoma or renal cell carcinoma were enrolled in the trial. Before TCR sequencing, CD4+ T cells and CD8+ T cells from peripheral blood were sorted into separate populations. The research as a whole found: Which antigens the clonally expanded peripheral T cells were specific for was not determined. Partial responders in the 0.1-3.0 mg/kg groups had among the lowest normalized peripheral clonal expansion, especially among CD8+ T cells. At doses from 0.1 to 3.0 mg/kg, clonal expansion was seen in both CD4+ and CD8+ blood T cells between baseline and week 6. After ivuxolimab, CD8+ T cells had more expanded clones than CD4+ T cells on average. Low levels of normalized T-cell clonal expansion were also shown by some nonresponding patients.

The rearranged segments are TRBV5-5 and TRBJ1-1; TRBD1 agrees with 8 junctional bases. The input for sequencing was CD4+ or CD8+ T cells sorted from blood, taken in a trial of the OX40 agonist ivuxolimab. This TCR was sampled from an adult with an advanced solid tumor such as melanoma, head and neck, liver or kidney cancer. The nucleotides read TGTGCCAGCAGCTTGCAGGGGGCGATCACTGAAGCTTTCTTT. Its coded protein is CASSLQGAITEAFF.